The text below deals with one T cell receptor beta chain. What it recognizes is unknown. CDR1 MDHEN and CDR2 SYDVKM come from the germline V gene. V lost 5 bases and J lost 6; bases outside the gene matches: 8. The CDR3 length is 14 residues. This record comes from a study of shared clonotypes between healthy human individuals. Overall study context: For every donor, three CD4 naive, three CD4 memory, two CD8 naive and one CD8 memory plates were used. Study-level findings and limits: At large depth, rarefaction still showed sorted-subset sequencing to be incomplete. Around 5% was the fraction of naive CD4 clonotypes found shared across several donors. Clonotypes not shared had lower generation probabilities than those common to all four donors.

CD8 cells classed as naive were CD45RO-negative and positively selected for CCR7, excluding terminally differentiated effector memory CD45RA+ cells. Method: immunoSEQ multiplex PCR; TCRdb's copy keeps in-frame clones and lacks some. Of some 2 million clones listed, about 95% are singletons. This receptor was obtained from a man younger than 35 in good health. Sequencing used naive CD8+ T cells sorted from blood. The rearrangement uses TRBV28 and TRBJ2-7; 9 bases line up with TRBD1. CDR3 nucleotide sequence: TGTGCCAGCAGTCTCCGGGACAGGGTAATCGAGCAGTACTTC. It is translated as CASSLRDRVIEQYF.